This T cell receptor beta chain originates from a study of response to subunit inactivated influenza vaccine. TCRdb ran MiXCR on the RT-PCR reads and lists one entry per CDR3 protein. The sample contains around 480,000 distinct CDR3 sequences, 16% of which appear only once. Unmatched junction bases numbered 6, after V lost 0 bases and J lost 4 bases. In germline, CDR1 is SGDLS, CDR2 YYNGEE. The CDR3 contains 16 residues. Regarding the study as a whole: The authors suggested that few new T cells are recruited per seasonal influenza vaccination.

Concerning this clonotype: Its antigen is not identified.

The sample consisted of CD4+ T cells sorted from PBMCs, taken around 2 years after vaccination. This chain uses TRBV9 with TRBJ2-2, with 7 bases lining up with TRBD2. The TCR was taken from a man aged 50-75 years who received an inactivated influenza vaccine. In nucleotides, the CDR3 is TGTGCCAGCAGCGTAGTGGCTAGCGGACTCACCGGGGAGCTGTTTTTT. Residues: CASSVVASGLTGELFF.